The sequence of this TCR beta chain was determined in a study of shared clonotypes between healthy human individuals. Study-wide context: The study used three CD4 naive, three CD4 memory, two CD8 naive and one CD8 memory plate per donor.

From CD4+ cells came CD45RA+ naive and CD45RA-negative memory subsets. Germline V gene sequence: CDR1 SGHRS, CDR2 YFSETQ. V lost 1 base to trimming and J lost 2 bases; unmatched junction nucleotides: 5. There are 17 residues in the CDR3. Under the authors' procedure: ImmunoSEQ only sent back junction sequences with no quality scores, so filtering was done differently. Generated by immunoSEQ multiplex PCR, the TCRdb table keeps only in-frame clones and is missing some. V and J calls and clone size are copied from that table; D and trimming were computed from the DNA. The data show about 600,000 clones, 97% seen once.

The sample was naive CD4+ T cells sorted from blood. Subset in this sample: CD45RA+ positively selected. This clonotype was obtained from a woman aged 25 to 39 in good health. This chain uses TRBV5-1 with TRBJ2-3; TRBD2 matches at 12 bases. The CDR3 sequence is CASSLWASGRVTDTQYF. For the CDR3, the DNA is TGCGCCAGCAGCTTGTGGGCTAGCGGGAGGGTCACAGATACGCAGTATTTT.